Below, 8 T cell receptor beta chains from the same sample are listed, as sequenced in a study of a mutant IDH1 vaccine in newly diagnosed glioma. Antigens of these TCRs are unknown. Regarding time point: week 23, last vaccination. Mutant IDH1 20-mer peptide, at 300 ug, made up each vaccine dose, with topical imiquimod. The data were produced by immunoSEQ multiplex PCR, yet TCRdb's version contains in-frame clones alone and is incomplete. Among around 60,000 clones, roughly 81% were seen once, and the ten largest hold about 4.1%. The sample in question was PBMCs, obtained from a glioma patient whose treatment included an IDH1 peptide vaccine. The receptors derive from a man in his thirties or forties with glioma.

J is TRBJ1-5 and V is TRBV6-1, with D hard to call. Germline CDR1 and CDR2: MNHNS and SASEGT. The CDR3 has 14 residues. V was cut by 3 bases and J by 6 bases, with 12 bases left in between. CDR3 sequence (DNA): TGTGCCAGCAGTGAGGTGGCGGTTAGTCAGCCCCAGCATTTT. Translated, it gives CASSEVAVSQPQHF.

V usage is TRBV19 and J usage is TRBJ1-1; TRBD1 agrees at 7 bases. CDR1 LNHDA and CDR2 SQIVND come from the germline V gene (reference sequence). J was trimmed by 5 bases and V by 3 bases; bases with no gene match: 9. The CDR3 runs 15 residues. As DNA, the CDR3 is TGTGCCAGTAGTATGGATGAGACAGGGAGGACTGAAGCTTTCTTT. As protein: CASSMDETGRTEAFF.

The count of this clone is one. The V gene is TRBV18, the J gene TRBJ2-5, with TRBD1 matching 8 bases. Trimming took 5 bases from V and 2 from J; bases not matched to a gene: 7. The germline gives CDR1 KGHSH, CDR2 LQKENI. The CDR3 runs 15 residues. The chain's CDR3 is CASSSRTGLQETQYF. CDR3 sequence (DNA): TGTGCCAGCTCATCCCGGACAGGGCTACAAGAGACCCAGTACTTC.

V usage is TRBV11-2 and J usage is TRBJ1-1; unclear D gene. Between the trimmed V and J ends, which lost 4 bases and 2 bases, there was a span of 14 bases. The CDR3 is made up of 15 amino acids. Germline lookup yields CDR1 SGHAT and CDR2 FQNNGV. CDR3 sequence (DNA): TGTGCCAGCAGCTCTATAGGGAGGAATAACACTGAAGCTTTCTTT. Its translation is CASSSIGRNNTEAFF.

The J gene is TRBJ2-1, the V gene TRBV11-1, with 7 positions matching TRBD2. V lost 6 bases to trimming and J lost 2 bases; unmatched junction nucleotides: 7. The CDR3 totals 15 residues. The germline V gene has CDR1 SGHAT and CDR2 FQDESV (reference sequence). The CDR3 protein is CASRTRGGTYNEQFF. DNA for the CDR3: TGTGCCAGCAGAACCCGCGGGGGAACCTACAATGAGCAGTTCTTC.

This clone was counted only a few times. The chain combines TRBV28 with TRBJ1-5; tentative D call: TRBD1 (5 bases). Germline CDR1 and CDR2: MDHEN and SYDVKM. Trimming took 10 bases from V and 2 from J, leaving 12 bases between them. The CDR3 has 13 amino acids. The CDR3, as DNA: TGTGCCACCAAGGACACGGGCAATCAGCCCCAGCATTTT. Translated: CATKDTGNQPQHF.

Only a few counts were recorded for this clone. The rearrangement joins TRBV19 to TRBJ1-5; D perhaps matches TRBD1 (5 bases). Trimming removed 5 bases from V and 4 bases from J, with 12 bases in between. The CDR3 runs 14 residues. The V gene's germline CDR1 is LNHDA and CDR2 SQIVND (reference sequence). CDR3 DNA sequence: TGTGCCAGTAGTCTTGGACGGGGGAATCAGCCCCAGCATTTT. It translates to CASSLGRGNQPQHF.

J is TRBJ1-2 and V is TRBV30; D is undetermined. V lost 0 bases and J lost 5, with 7 bases in between. Germline V gives CDR1 GTSNPN, CDR2 SVGIG (reference sequence). This CDR3 is built from 12 residues. CDR3 bases: TGTGCCTGGAGTGTTCTGCTTTATGGCTACACCTTC. It is translated as CAWSVLLYGYTF.